Listed below are T cell receptor beta chains from one sample, sequenced in a study of early T cells in non-severe SARS-CoV-2 infection. TCRdb analysed the 5' RACE reads with MiXCR anew, one entry per CDR3 protein. The table lists roughly 70,000 distinct CDR3 sequences, roughly an eighth of them singletons. The sequencing input was whole blood. The receptors were sampled from an adult who was a healthcare worker with PCR-confirmed SARS-CoV-2 infection or an uninfected control (not recorded which). CDR3s include the opening cysteine and the closing phenylalanine or tryptophan. The D gene is left open where the match is weak. Clone size is stated in some rows and not others, as once, few, many or a class when expanded.

TGTGCCAGCAGCTTACTACAGGGGTTTTCACAGGCAGATACGCAGTATTTT,CASSLLQGFSQADTQYF,many,TRBJ2-3,TRBD1,TRBV7-6
TGTGCCAGCAGCTTACAGGGTCGTTCACCCCTCCACTTT,CASSLQGRSPLHF,.,TRBJ1-6,.,TRBV7-9
TGCAGTGCTCTCCGGGACAGCCCCTATGGCTACACCTTC,CSALRDSPYGYTF,.,TRBJ1-2,TRBD1,TRBV20-1
TGCAGCGCAGATCCAGGGGGTAATGACATTCAGTACTTC,CSADPGGNDIQYF,many,TRBJ2-4,TRBD1,TRBV29-1
TGCGCCAGCCTCTCAGGAAGATGGGACTCTCCAGGAGAGACCCAGTACTTC,CASLSGRWDSPGETQYF,many,TRBJ2-5,.,TRBV10-2
TGCAGTGCTACACAGGGGTCAACTTCGTGGGAGCAGTACTTC,CSATQGSTSWEQYF,.,TRBJ2-7,TRBD1,TRBV20-1
TGTGCCAGCAGCCCGAGGGACAGGGCTTACGAGCAGTACTTC,CASSPRDRAYEQYF,many,TRBJ2-7,TRBD1,TRBV11-2
TGCAGTGCTAGTAATAGTATCAATGAGCAGTTCTTC,CSASNSINEQFF,many,TRBJ2-1,.,TRBV20-1
TGTGCCAGCAGACTAGGGTCCACCGGGGAGCTGTTTTTT,CASRLGSTGELFF,many,TRBJ2-2,.,TRBV12-3/TRBV12-4
TGCAGTGCTAGTAGGGGACTAGCTCTGACCGGGGAGCTGTTTTTT,CSASRGLALTGELFF,many,TRBJ2-2,TRBD2,TRBV20-1
TGTGCCAGCAGTTTAGGGAACTATGGCTACACCTTC,CASSLGNYGYTF,few,TRBJ1-2,.,TRBV28
TGTGCCAGCAGCTTAGCGGCTAGCGGGGTATCGGATACGCAGTATTTT,CASSLAASGVSDTQYF,many,TRBJ2-3,TRBD2,TRBV7-2
TGCAGCGCCCAAAAAGAGGACTTCTACGAGCAGTACTTC,CSAQKEDFYEQYF,.,TRBJ2-7,.,TRBV29-1
TGTGCCAGCAGCCGCCTCCGGGACATAAACAACAATGAGCAGTTCTTC,CASSRLRDINNNEQFF,many,TRBJ2-1,.,TRBV13
TGTGCCAGCAGTCCCCCGTGGAGCACTGAAGCTTTCTTT,CASSPPWSTEAFF,.,TRBJ1-1,.,TRBV28
TGCAGCGTTGAAGAGCCAGGGAGGACGCGAGGCTACACCTTC,CSVEEPGRTRGYTF,many,TRBJ1-2,.,TRBV29-1
TGTGCCAGCAGTTTGTGGCCAGGGTTGCAGCCCCAGCATTTT,CASSLWPGLQPQHF,many,TRBJ1-5,.,TRBV27
TGTGCCAGCAGCTTAAGCCTAAACAATGAGCAGTTCTTC,CASSLSLNNEQFF,.,TRBJ2-1,.,TRBV11-2
TGTGCCTGGACAGGGGGCGACGGGGCCAACGTCCTGACTTTC,CAWTGGDGANVLTF,many,TRBJ2-6,TRBD1,TRBV30
TGTGCCAGCAGTTACGGTACTAGGGGTACCTACGAGCAGTACTTC,CASSYGTRGTYEQYF,.,TRBJ2-7,.,TRBV6-5
TGTGCCGCGGGGAGGCGGGGGGACTACGAGCAGTACTTC,CAAGRRGDYEQYF,few,TRBJ2-7,TRBD2,TRBV28
TGTGCCAGCAGTAATACAGGGGTGTACGAGCAGTACTTC,CASSNTGVYEQYF,many,TRBJ2-7,TRBD1,TRBV27
TGCAGCGCCGGACAGGGGGCGGGAGATACGCAGTATTTT,CSAGQGAGDTQYF,.,TRBJ2-3,TRBD1,TRBV29-1
TGTGCCAGCAGCCAAGATAGGGGCAGGGGTAGGAGCACTGAAGCTTTCTTT,CASSQDRGRGRSTEAFF,many,TRBJ1-1,.,TRBV14